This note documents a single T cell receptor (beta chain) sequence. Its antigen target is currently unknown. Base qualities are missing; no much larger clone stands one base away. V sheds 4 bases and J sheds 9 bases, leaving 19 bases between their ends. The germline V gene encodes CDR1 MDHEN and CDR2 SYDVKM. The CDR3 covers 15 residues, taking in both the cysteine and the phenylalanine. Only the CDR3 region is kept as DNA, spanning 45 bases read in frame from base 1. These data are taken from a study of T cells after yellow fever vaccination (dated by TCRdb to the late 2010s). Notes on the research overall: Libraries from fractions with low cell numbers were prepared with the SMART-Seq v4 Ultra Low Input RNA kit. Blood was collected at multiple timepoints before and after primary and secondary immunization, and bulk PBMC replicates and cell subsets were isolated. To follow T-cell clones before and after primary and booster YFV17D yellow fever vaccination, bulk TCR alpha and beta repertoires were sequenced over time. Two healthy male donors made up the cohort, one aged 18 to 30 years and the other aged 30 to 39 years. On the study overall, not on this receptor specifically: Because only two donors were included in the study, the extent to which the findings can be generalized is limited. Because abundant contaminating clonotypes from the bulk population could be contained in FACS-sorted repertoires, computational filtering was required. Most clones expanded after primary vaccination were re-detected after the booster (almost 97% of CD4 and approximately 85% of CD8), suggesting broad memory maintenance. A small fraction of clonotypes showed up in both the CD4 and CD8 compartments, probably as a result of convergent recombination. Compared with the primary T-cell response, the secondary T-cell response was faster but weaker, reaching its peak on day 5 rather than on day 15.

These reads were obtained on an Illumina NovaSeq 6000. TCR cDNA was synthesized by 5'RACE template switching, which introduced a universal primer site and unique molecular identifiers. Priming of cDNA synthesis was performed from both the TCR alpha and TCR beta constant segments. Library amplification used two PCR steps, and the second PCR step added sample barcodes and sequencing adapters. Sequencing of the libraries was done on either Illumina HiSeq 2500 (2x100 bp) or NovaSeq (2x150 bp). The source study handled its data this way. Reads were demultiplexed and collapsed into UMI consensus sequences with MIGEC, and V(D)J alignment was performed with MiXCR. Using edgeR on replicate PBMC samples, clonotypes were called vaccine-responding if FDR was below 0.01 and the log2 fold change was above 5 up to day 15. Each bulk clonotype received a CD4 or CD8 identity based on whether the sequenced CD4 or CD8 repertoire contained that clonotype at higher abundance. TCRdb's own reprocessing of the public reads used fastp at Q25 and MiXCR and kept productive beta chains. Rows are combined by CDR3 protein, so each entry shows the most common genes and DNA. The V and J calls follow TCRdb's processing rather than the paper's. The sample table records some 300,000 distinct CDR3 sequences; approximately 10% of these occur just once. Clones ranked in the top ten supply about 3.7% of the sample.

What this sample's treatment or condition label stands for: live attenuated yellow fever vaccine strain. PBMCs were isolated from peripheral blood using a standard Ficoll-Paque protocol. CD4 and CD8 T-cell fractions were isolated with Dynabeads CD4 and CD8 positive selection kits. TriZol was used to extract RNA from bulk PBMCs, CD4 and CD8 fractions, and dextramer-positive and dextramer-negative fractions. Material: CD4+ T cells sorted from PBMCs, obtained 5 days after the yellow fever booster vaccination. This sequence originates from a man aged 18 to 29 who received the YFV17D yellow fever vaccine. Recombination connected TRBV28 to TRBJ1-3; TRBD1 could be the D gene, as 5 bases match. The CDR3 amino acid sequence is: CASSSIGQGSATIYF. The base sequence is TGTGCCAGCAGTTCGATAGGCCAGGGCTCGGCCACCATATATTTT. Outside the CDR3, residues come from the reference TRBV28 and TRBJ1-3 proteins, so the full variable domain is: DVKVTQSSRYLVKRTGEKVFLECVQDMDHENMFWYRQDPGLGLRLIYFSYDVKMKEKGDIPEGYSVSREKKERFSLILESASTNQTSMYLCASSSIGQGSATIYFGEGSWLTVV.